The 16 T cell receptor beta chains given below trace back to one sample, sequenced in a study of early T cells in non-severe SARS-CoV-2 infection. MiXCR, run by TCRdb on the 5' RACE reads, gives a single entry per CDR3 protein. The repertoire includes about 26,000 distinct CDR3 sequences, approximately 5.1% of them detected once, and approximately 4% sits in the top ten. Sequencing was carried out using whole blood. The receptors were gathered from an adult who was a healthcare worker with PCR-confirmed SARS-CoV-2 infection or an uninfected control (not recorded which).

This clonotype was counted between two and nine times. The rearrangement uses TRBV6-5 and TRBJ1-4; tentatively, D is TRBD1 (5 bases). The CDR3 runs to 14 residues. V lost 6 bases to trimming and J lost 4 bases, with 12 bases between them. In germline, CDR1 is MNHEY, CDR2 SVGAGI. Here the CDR3 reads CASSNGGVNEKLFF. The CDR3 region has the DNA TGTGCCAGCAGCAACGGGGGGGTTAATGAAAAACTGTTTTTT.

This clonotype showed up just a few times. The rearrangement links TRBV5-6 to TRBJ1-5, with no clear D. Germline V lookup: CDR1 SGHDT, CDR2 YYEEEE. V was shortened by 0 bases and J by 1 base, with 5 bases between the two germline ends. This CDR3 contains 14 residues. As DNA, the CDR3 is TGTGCCAGCAGCTTGGATAACAGCAATCAGCCCCAGCATTTT. It codes for CASSLDNSNQPQHF. Based on the CDR3 plus reference TRBV5-6 and TRBJ1-5, the full variable domain is DAGVTQSPTHLIKTRGQQVTLRCSPKSGHDTVSWYQQALGQGPQFIFQYYEEEERQRGNFPDRFSGHQFPNYSSELNVNALLLGDSALYLCASSLDNSNQPQHFGDGTRLSIL.

This clonotype was counted many times. This chain joins TRBV9 and TRBJ1-1; D is ambiguous. Germline V gene sequence: CDR1 SGDLS, CDR2 YYNGEE. The CDR3 has 19 residues. The germline V and J ends were trimmed by 0 bases and 0 bases, with 21 bases remaining between them. The CDR3 nucleotides read TGTGCCAGCAGCGTAGTTAATAATGGTTGGGTCGATGTGAACACTGAAGCTTTCTTT. Amino acid sequence: CASSVVNNGWVDVNTEAFF. The full variable domain, with the rest looked up from reference TRBV9 and TRBJ1-1, is DSGVTQTPKHLITATGQRVTLRCSPRSGDLSVYWYQQSLDQGLQFLIQYYNGEERAKGNILERFSAQQFPDLHSELNLSSLELGDSALYFCASSVVNNGWVDVNTEAFFGQGTRLTVV.

This clonotype was seen at least ten times. The rearrangement links TRBV7-9 to TRBJ2-7, with no clear D. V gave up 6 bases and J gave up 4 bases, with 10 bases separating them. Germline CDR1 is SEHNR and CDR2 is FQNEAQ (reference sequence). The CDR3 covers 12 residues. The CDR3 region is CASRGSSYEQYF. CDR3 sequence (DNA): TGTGCCAGCAGGGGCTCTTCATACGAGCAGTACTTC.

This clonotype was observed at least ten times. V and J are TRBV5-1 and TRBJ2-5; D is ambiguous. Germline V gene sequence: CDR1 SGHRS, CDR2 YFSETQ. This CDR3 is built from 14 residues. V was shortened by 2 bases and J by 5 bases, with 13 bases between the two germline ends. The CDR3 loop reads CASSFQGFEETQYF. CDR3 in DNA: TGCGCCAGCAGCTTTCAAGGTTTTGAGGAGACCCAGTACTTC.

This clonotype was detected a few times. The rearrangement links TRBV7-2 to TRBJ1-1, with 7 bases lining up with TRBD1. Germline CDR1 and CDR2: SGHTA and FQGNSA. The CDR3 runs 15 residues. J was trimmed by 5 bases and V by 5 bases; bases with no gene match: 11. CDR3 bases: TGTGCCAGCAGCAGAAGGACAGGCCAAGGGACTGAAGCTTTCTTT. Protein: CASSRRTGQGTEAFF.

This clonotype was recorded many times. The V and J genes are TRBV4-2 and TRBJ1-2; a possible D gene is TRBD1 (6 bases). The germline CDR1 and CDR2 sequences are LGHNA and YNFKEQ. This CDR3 is built from 15 residues. Trimming shortened V by 1 base and J by 0 bases, and 9 bases separated the two germline ends. The CDR3 protein is CASSQGAGANYGYTF. In DNA form, the CDR3 reads TGTGCCAGCAGCCAAGGGGCAGGGGCTAACTATGGCTACACCTTC.

The sample holds many counts of this clonotype. J is TRBJ1-5 and V is TRBV18, with D perhaps TRBD1 (5 bases). The CDR3 runs to 13 residues. The ends were cut back, 3 bases at V and 4 bases at J, with 7 bases in the middle. The germline gives CDR1 KGHSH, CDR2 LQKENI. This CDR3 reads CASSPTANQPQHF. The CDR3 nucleotides are TGTGCCAGCTCACCGACAGCAAATCAGCCCCAGCATTTT.

This clonotype was observed many times. This rearrangement joins TRBV20-1 to TRBJ1-1; 7 nucleotides line up with TRBD1. This CDR3 has 12 residues. Trimming at V came to 6 bases and at J to 9 bases, leaving 10 bases not matched to a gene. CDR1 is DFQATT, CDR2 SNEGSKA, per germline (reference sequence). CDR3 bases: TGCAGTGCGATCGAGAGACAGGGTAAAGCTTTCTTT. It translates to CSAIERQGKAFF.

Many counts were recorded for this clonotype. CDR3 protein: CASSVDGRQERYF. In DNA, the CDR3 is TGTGCCAGCAGCGTAGACGGGCGACAAGAGAGGTACTTC. The gene calls are TRBV9 and TRBJ2-7; D call uncertain. Trimming left V 0 bases short and J 12 bases short, with 16 bases between. The CDR3 has 13 amino acids. The germline V gene has CDR1 SGDLS and CDR2 YYNGEE.

At least ten counts were recorded for this clonotype. V is TRBV4-2 and J is TRBJ1-2; unclear D gene. This CDR3 has 14 residues. CDR1 and CDR2 from the germline V gene are LGHNA and YNFKEQ. The V end lost 4 bases, the J end lost 8 bases, and 17 bases lay between the germline ends. The CDR3 sequence is CASSPGGSNRGYTF. CDR3 nucleotide sequence: TGTGCCAGCAGCCCCGGCGGGAGTAATAGAGGCTACACCTTC.

This clonotype was recorded many times. The chain couples TRBV3-1 to TRBJ2-7; 9 bases fit TRBD1. CDR3 length equals 14 residues. Trimming removed 1 base from V and 5 bases from J; junction bases left unmatched: 3. Germline V gene lookup returns CDR1 LGHDT and CDR2 YNNKEL (reference sequence). CDR3 DNA sequence: TGTGCCAGCAGCCAAGGGACAGGGGTCCACGAGCAGTACTTC. Translated, it gives CASSQGTGVHEQYF.

A few counts support this clonotype. This chain links TRBV19 with TRBJ2-3, with TRBD2 identical over 11 bases. This CDR3 has 16 amino acids. The J segment lost 5 bases and the V segment lost 4 bases, leaving 8 bases of the junction unmatched. Germline V gene sequence: CDR1 LNHDA, CDR2 SQIVND (reference sequence). The CDR3 reads CASSKLAGGLGDTQYF. CDR3 nucleotides: TGTGCCAGTAGTAAGTTAGCGGGGGGGCTCGGAGATACGCAGTATTTT.

This clonotype was seen many times. The chain has TRBV7-9 and TRBJ2-1, with 9 positions matching TRBD2. Germline trimming cut 3 bases from V and 8 bases from J; bases unmatched to any gene: 5. The length of the CDR3 is 14 residues. Germline V gene data show CDR1 as SEHNR and CDR2 as FQNEAQ (reference sequence). The CDR3 DNA sequence: TGTGCCAGCAGCTTTGGCGGGGGGGCTGATGAGCAGTTCTTC. It codes for CASSFGGGADEQFF.

This clonotype was picked up many times. The chain uses TRBV10-3 and TRBJ2-6; TRBD2 is a possible D gene (5 bases). This CDR3 spans 15 amino acids. Between the trimmed V and J ends, which lost 4 bases and 4 bases, there was a span of 11 bases. Germline CDR1 ENHRY, CDR2 SYGVKD. Here the CDR3 DNA reads TGTGCCATCAGTGGAGGAGGAGCAGGGGCCAACGTCCTGACTTTC. Its translation: CAISGGGAGANVLTF.

This clonotype was counted ten times or more. The rearrangement uses TRBV14 and TRBJ1-6; 7 nucleotides align to TRBD1. CDR1 SGHDN and CDR2 FVKESK come from the germline V gene. The V and J ends lost 0 bases and 10 bases, in that order; junction bases with no gene match: 6. The CDR3 spans 15 residues. CDR3 coding DNA: TGTGCCAGCAGCCAAGATTACAGGGGCGGCTCACCCCTCCACTTT. It yields the protein CASSQDYRGGSPLHF.